This TCR beta chain was identified in a study of T cell responses to AZD1222 COVID-19 vaccine. Study summary: Second-dose intervals of approximately 4 or approximately 12 weeks were pooled. Study results and limitations: Vaccination with two AZD1222 doses was followed by a rise in Spike-specific TCR breadth and depth. Donors, mostly white British, included more females; clonal diversity was possibly underestimated.

The method was immunoSEQ multiplex PCR; TCRdb's version includes in-frame clones alone and lacks a portion of them. This table holds about 92,000 clones, approximately 91% found once. V lost 2 bases and J 0 bases, leaving 16 bases between the germline ends. Germline CDR1 is MNHEY and CDR2 is SMNVEV (reference sequence). The CDR3 is 17 residues long. Details on this clone: Its antigen is still unknown.

This TCR derives from an adult in good health. This specimen was peripheral blood, taken on day 0 of AZD1222 vaccination. This rearrangement joins TRBV27 to TRBJ1-1; D ambiguous. This CDR3 reads CASSLNSGFRLNTEAFF. The DNA for the CDR3 is TGTGCCAGCAGTTTAAATTCCGGGTTCCGATTGAACACTGAAGCTTTCTTT.